A selection of T cell receptor beta chains follows, all from one sample in a study of T cell changes during pregnancy in multiple sclerosis. The repertoire was sequenced with immunoSEQ multiplex PCR; TCRdb's copy has only in-frame clones and lacks some. The profile shows about 100,000 clones, roughly 90% of them singletons. The starting material was peripheral blood, obtained after pregnancy. The receptor source for this set is a female donor with multiple sclerosis, enrolled in a pregnancy study. CDR3s include the opening cysteine and the closing phenylalanine or tryptophan. A D gene is named only where the DNA matches it firmly. Not all rows give a size; the values are once, few, many and, for expanded clones, a class.

CASSTTGTRNEQYF | TGTGCCAGTAGTACGACAGGGACTAGAAACGAGCAGTACTTC | - | TRBJ2-7 | TRBV19 | -
CASRSGRVNGGEQFF | TGTGCCAGCAGGAGCGGGAGGGTTAATGGTGGTGAGCAGTTCTTC | few | TRBJ2-1 | TRBV6-1 | TRBD2
CASSLGQGGLSEAFF | TGTGCCAGCAGCTTGGGGCAGGGGGGCCTCTCCGAAGCTTTCTTT | - | TRBJ1-1 | TRBV5-4 | TRBD1
CSAYDYGYTF | TGCAGTGCCTATGACTATGGCTACACCTTC | - | TRBJ1-2 | TRBV29-1 | -
CASSPGTSDHF | TGTGCCAGCAGTCCCGGGACTAGCGATCACTTC | - | TRBJ2-5 | TRBV28 | TRBD2
CASSLRTLEF | TGTGCCAGCAGTTTGCGGACACTGGAATTT | - | TRBJ1-1 | TRBV28 | -
CASSIRPGQGALDTQYF | TGTGCCAGCAGCATTAGACCGGGACAGGGGGCACTTGATACGCAGTATTTT | - | TRBJ2-3 | TRBV11-1 | TRBD1
CASSIEARGRTEAFF | TGTGCCAGTAGTATCGAGGCCAGGGGGCGCACTGAAGCTTTCTTT | - | TRBJ1-1 | TRBV19 | TRBD1
CASSLGGAGYGYTF | TGTGCCAGCAGCTTGGGGGGCGCGGGGTATGGCTACACCTTC | - | TRBJ1-2 | TRBV5-6 | -
CSVLWSGGNTEAFF | TGCAGCGTTCTCTGGTCAGGGGGGAACACTGAAGCTTTCTTT | once | TRBJ1-1 | TRBV29-1 | TRBD1
CAWRTGVAYGYTF | TGTGCCTGGAGGACAGGGGTGGCCTATGGCTACACCTTC | - | TRBJ1-2 | TRBV30 | TRBD1
CASSYSGTAGNTIYF | TGTGCCAGCAGTTACTCGGGGACAGCTGGAAACACCATATATTTT | - | TRBJ1-3 | TRBV6-6 | TRBD1
CASSYSDRPQETQYF | TGTGCCAGCAGTTACTCAGACAGACCCCAAGAGACCCAGTACTTC | - | TRBJ2-5 | TRBV6-5 | -
CASSPDGNYGYTF | TGCGCCAGCAGCCCAGACGGGAACTATGGCTACACCTTC | once | TRBJ1-2 | TRBV5-1 | -
CASSLGRLVNTGELFF | TGTGCCAGCAGTTTAGGCCGGCTAGTTAACACCGGGGAGCTGTTTTTT | - | TRBJ2-2 | TRBV28 | -
CSVETGDRNTIYF | TGCAGCGTTGAAACAGGGGACCGGAACACCATATATTTT | - | TRBJ1-3 | TRBV29-1 | TRBD1
CSVARVYYNEQFF | TGCAGCGTTGCCAGGGTTTACTACAATGAGCAGTTCTTC | - | TRBJ2-1 | TRBV29-1 | -
CSGQVQETQYF | TGCAGTGGACAGGTCCAAGAGACCCAGTACTTC | - | TRBJ2-5 | TRBV20-1 | -
CASRDSRGGGPNNSPLHF | TGTGCCAGTAGGGACAGCAGGGGCGGGGGCCCTAATAATTCACCCCTCCACTTT | - | TRBJ1-6 | TRBV19 | -
CAWSVRTGNRGSYEQYF | TGTGCCTGGAGTGTAAGGACTGGAAACAGGGGCTCCTACGAGCAGTACTTC | - | TRBJ2-7 | TRBV30 | TRBD1
CASSSGLLGGEQFF | TGTGCCAGCAGTTCGGGACTATTGGGGGGGGAGCAGTTCTTC | - | TRBJ2-1 | TRBV6-5 | TRBD2
CASSAGLNNQPQHF | TGTGCCAGCAGCGCGGGATTGAACAATCAGCCCCAGCATTTT | - | TRBJ1-5 | TRBV27 | -
CSVEGPAGELFF | TGCAGCGTTGAAGGCCCGGCCGGGGAGCTGTTTTTT | - | TRBJ2-2 | TRBV29-1 | -
CASSPEAGVYYEQYF | TGTGCCAGCAGCCCCGAGGCGGGGGTGTATTACGAGCAGTACTTC | - | TRBJ2-7 | TRBV9 | TRBD2
CASSIGTGLYGYTF | TGTGCCAGCAGCATAGGGACAGGCCTCTATGGCTACACCTTC | - | TRBJ1-2 | TRBV7-9 | TRBD1
CASSNSGTVPLYNEQFF | TGTGCCAGCAGTAATAGCGGGACCGTACCATTATACAATGAGCAGTTCTTC | - | TRBJ2-1 | TRBV28 | TRBD2
CASSSRTGQETQYF | TGTGCCAGTAGTTCCCGGACAGGGCAGGAGACCCAGTACTTC | - | TRBJ2-5 | TRBV19 | TRBD1
CASSSSQGLAGVEQYF | TGCGCCAGCAGCTCCAGCCAGGGACTAGCGGGGGTTGAGCAGTACTTC | - | TRBJ2-7 | TRBV5-1 | TRBD2
CASSGGENQPQHF | TGTGCCAGCAGTGGGGGCGAAAATCAGCCCCAGCATTTT | - | TRBJ1-5 | TRBV27 | -
CASSLLQGAAFF | TGTGCCAGCAGTTTATTACAGGGGGCGGCTTTCTTT | - | TRBJ1-1 | TRBV28 | TRBD1
CASSPGTSHTSTDTQYF | TGTGCCAGCTCACCCGGGACTAGCCATACTAGCACAGATACGCAGTATTTT | - | TRBJ2-3 | TRBV18 | TRBD2
CASSAQMNQPQHF | TGTGCCAGCAGTGCCCAAATGAATCAGCCCCAGCATTTT | - | TRBJ1-5 | TRBV6-1 | -
CASIDRGLGNEQFF | TGTGCCAGCATTGACAGGGGGCTTGGCAATGAGCAGTTCTTC | - | TRBJ2-1 | TRBV6-6 | TRBD1